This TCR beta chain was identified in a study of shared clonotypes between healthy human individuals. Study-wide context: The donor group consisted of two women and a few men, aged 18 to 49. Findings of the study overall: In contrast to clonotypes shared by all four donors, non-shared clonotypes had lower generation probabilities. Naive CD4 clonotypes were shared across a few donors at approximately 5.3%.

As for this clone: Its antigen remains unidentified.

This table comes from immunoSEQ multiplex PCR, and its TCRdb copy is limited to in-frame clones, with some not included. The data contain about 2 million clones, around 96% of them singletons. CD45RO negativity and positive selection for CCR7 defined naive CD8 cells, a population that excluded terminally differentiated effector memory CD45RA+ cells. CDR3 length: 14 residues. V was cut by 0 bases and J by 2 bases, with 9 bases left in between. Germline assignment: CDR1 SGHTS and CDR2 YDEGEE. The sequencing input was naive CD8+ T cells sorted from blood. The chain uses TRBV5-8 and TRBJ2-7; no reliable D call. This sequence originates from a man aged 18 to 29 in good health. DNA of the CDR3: TGTGCCAGCAGCTTGGTGGCAGGTACCTACGAGCAGTACTTC. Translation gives CASSLVAGTYEQYF. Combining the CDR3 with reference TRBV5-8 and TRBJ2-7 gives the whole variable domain EAGVTQSPTHLIKTRGQQATLRCSPISGHTSVYWYQQALGLGLQFLLWYDEGEERNRGNFPPRFSGRQFPNYSSELNVNALELEDSALYLCASSLVAGTYEQYFGPGTRLTVT.